This T cell receptor (beta chain) was sequenced for a study of T cells in Graves' hyperthyroidism and ophthalmopathy. The TCR beta CDR3 regions underwent amplification using RNA transcripts as the source. Primed by the HTBI set, a first-round RT-PCR was run on the TCR CDR3. MiXCR, run by TCRdb on the multiplex PCR reads, gives a single entry per CDR3 protein. The sample lists 500,000 to 750,000 distinct CDR3 sequences, just over 45% occurring once. Germline V gene sequence: CDR1 LNHNV, CDR2 YYDKDF (reference sequence). This CDR3 contains 16 residues. Regarding this clonotype: Just one base apart from a much larger clone, this may be a read error.

Sequenced sample: peripheral blood or thyroid tissue (not recorded which). This clonotype was obtained from a woman aged 18 to 35 with Graves' hyperthyroidism. The V call is TRBV15, the J call TRBJ1-5; D is unresolved. CDR3 nucleotides: TGTGCCACCGGCAGAGAAGGTCCCCATAGCAATCAGCCCCAGCATTTT. This sequence encodes CATGREGPHSNQPQHF.